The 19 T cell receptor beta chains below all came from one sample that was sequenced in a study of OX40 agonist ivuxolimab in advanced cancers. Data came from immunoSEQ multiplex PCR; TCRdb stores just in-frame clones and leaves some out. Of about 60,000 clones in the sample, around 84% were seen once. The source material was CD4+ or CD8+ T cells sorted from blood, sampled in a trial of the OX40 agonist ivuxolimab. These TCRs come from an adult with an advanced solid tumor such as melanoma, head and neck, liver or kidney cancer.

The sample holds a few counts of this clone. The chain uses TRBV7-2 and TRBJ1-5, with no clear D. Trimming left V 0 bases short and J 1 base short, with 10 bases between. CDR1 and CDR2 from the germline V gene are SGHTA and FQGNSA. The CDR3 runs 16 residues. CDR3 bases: TGTGCCAGCAGCTTAGCGGGCGCCGGAAGCAATCAGCCCCAGCATTTT. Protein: CASSLAGAGSNQPQHF.

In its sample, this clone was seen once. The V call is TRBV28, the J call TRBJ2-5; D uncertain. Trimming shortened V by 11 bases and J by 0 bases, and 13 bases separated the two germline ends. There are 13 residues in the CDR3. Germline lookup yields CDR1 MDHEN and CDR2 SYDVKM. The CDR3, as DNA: TGTGCCGCAAATAGGGCGAACCAAGAGACCCAGTACTTC. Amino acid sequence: CAANRANQETQYF.

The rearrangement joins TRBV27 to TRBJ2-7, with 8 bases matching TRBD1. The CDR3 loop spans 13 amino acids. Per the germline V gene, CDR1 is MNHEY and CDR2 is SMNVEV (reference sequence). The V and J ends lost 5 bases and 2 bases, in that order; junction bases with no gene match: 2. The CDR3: CASSGRGPYEQYF. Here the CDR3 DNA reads TGTGCCAGCAGTGGCAGGGGGCCCTACGAGCAGTACTTC.

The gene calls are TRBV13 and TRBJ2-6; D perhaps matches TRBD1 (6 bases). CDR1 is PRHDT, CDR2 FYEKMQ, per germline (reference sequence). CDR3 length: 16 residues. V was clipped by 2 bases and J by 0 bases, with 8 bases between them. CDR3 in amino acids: CASSLLGASGANVLTF. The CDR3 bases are TGTGCCAGCAGCTTATTGGGGGCCTCTGGGGCCAACGTCCTGACTTTC.

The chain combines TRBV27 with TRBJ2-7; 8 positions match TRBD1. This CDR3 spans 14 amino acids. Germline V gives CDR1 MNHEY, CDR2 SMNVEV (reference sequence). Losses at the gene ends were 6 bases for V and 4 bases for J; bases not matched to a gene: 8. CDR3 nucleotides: TGTGCCAGCAGCACCTGGACAGGGCCATACGAGCAGTACTTC. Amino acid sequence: CASSTWTGPYEQYF.

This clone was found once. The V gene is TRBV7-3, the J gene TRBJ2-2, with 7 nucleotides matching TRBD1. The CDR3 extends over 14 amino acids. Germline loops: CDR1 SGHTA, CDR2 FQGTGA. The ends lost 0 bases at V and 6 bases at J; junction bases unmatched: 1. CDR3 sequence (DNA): TGTGCCAGCAGCTTAACCACAGGGGCCGGGGAGCTGTTTTTT. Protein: CASSLTTGAGELFF.

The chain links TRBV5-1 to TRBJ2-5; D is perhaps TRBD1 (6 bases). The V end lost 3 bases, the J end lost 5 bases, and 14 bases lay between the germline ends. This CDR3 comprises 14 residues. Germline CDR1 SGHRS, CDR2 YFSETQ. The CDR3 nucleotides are TGCGCCAGCAGCTCGCTACAGGGTCAGGAGACCCAGTACTTC. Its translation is CASSSLQGQETQYF.

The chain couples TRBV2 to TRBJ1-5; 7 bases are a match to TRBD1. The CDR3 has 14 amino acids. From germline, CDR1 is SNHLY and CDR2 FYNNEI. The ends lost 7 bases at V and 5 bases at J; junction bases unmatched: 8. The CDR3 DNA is TGTGCCAGCACCCCAGGGGGGGGGTATCAGCCCCAGCATTTT. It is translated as CASTPGGGYQPQHF.

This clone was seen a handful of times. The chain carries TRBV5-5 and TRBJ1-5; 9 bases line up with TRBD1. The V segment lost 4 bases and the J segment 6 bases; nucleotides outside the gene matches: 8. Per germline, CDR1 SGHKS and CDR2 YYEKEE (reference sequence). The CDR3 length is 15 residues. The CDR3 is CASSPTGGPSQPQHF. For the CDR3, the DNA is TGTGCCAGCAGCCCAACAGGGGGCCCTAGTCAGCCCCAGCATTTT. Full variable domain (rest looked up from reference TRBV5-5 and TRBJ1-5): DAGVTQSPTHLIKTRGQQVTLRCSPISGHKSVSWYQQVLGQGPQFIFQYYEKEERGRGNFPDRFSARQFPNYSSELNVNALLLGDSALYLCASSPTGGPSQPQHFGDGTRLSIL.

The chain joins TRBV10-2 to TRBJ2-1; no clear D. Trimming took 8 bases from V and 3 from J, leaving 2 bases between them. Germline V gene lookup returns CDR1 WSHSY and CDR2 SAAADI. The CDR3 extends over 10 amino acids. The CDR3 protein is CASGYNEQFF. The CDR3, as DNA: TGCGCCAGCGGCTACAATGAGCAGTTCTTC.

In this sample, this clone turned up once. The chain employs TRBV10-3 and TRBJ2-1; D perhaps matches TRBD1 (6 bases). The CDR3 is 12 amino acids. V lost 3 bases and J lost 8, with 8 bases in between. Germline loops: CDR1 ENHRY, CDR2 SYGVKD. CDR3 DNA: TGTGCCATCAGTGAACAGGGAGATGAGCAGTTCTTC. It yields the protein CAISEQGDEQFF.

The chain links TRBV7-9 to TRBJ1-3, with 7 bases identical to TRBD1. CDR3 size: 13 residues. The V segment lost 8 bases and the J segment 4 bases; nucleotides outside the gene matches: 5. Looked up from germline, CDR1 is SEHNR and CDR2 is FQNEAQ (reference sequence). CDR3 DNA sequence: TGTGCCAGCCTCAGGGGGTCAGGAAACACCATATATTTT. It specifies CASLRGSGNTIYF.

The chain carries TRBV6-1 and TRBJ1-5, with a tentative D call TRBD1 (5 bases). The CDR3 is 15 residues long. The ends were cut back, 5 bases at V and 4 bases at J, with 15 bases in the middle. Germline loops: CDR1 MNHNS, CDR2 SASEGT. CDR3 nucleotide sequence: TGTGCCAGCAGTACCCAATGGGGGGGAAATCAGCCCCAGCATTTT. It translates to CASSTQWGGNQPQHF.

This CDR3 reads CASTETSGSFNEQFF. The CDR3 nucleotides read TGTGCCAGCACCGAGACTAGCGGGAGTTTCAATGAGCAGTTCTTC. V usage is TRBV2 and J usage is TRBJ2-1; TRBD2 matches 12 bases. The germline V gene has CDR1 SNHLY and CDR2 FYNNEI. CDR3 length: 15 residues. V shed 7 bases and J 6 bases; nucleotides not matched to a gene: 7.

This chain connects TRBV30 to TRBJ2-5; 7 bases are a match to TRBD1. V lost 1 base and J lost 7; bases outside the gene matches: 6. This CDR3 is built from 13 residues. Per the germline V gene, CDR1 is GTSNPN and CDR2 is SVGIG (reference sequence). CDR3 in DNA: TGTGCCTGGAGTGCCACAGGGGATGGGACCCAGTACTTC. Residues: CAWSATGDGTQYF. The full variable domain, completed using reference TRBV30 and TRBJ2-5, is SQTIHQWPATLVQPVGSPLSLECTVEGTSNPNLYWYRQAAGRGLQLLFYSVGIGQISSEVPQNLSASRPQDRQFILSSKKLLLSDSGFYLCAWSATGDGTQYFGPGTRLLVL.

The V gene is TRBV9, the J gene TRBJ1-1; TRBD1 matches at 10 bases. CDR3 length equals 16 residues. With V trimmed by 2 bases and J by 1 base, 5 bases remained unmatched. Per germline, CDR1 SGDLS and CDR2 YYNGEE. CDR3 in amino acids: CASSVGTGAENTEAFF. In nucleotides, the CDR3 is TGTGCCAGCAGCGTCGGGACAGGGGCCGAGAACACTGAAGCTTTCTTT.

CDR3 sequence: CASSPDTAYEQYF. CDR3 nucleotides: TGTGCCAGCAGCCCGGACACGGCCTACGAGCAGTACTTC. The chain uses TRBV7-3 and TRBJ2-7, with a possible D match to TRBD1 (5 bases). The CDR3 runs to 13 residues. Germline values: CDR1 SGHTA, CDR2 FQGTGA. Between the trimmed V and J ends, which lost 5 bases and 2 bases, there was a span of 10 bases.

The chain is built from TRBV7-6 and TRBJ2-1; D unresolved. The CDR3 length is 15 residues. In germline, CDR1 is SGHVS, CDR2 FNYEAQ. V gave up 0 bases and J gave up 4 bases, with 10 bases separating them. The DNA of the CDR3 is TGTGCCAGCAGCTTAGCGCATAAGGAATACAATGAGCAGTTCTTC. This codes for CASSLAHKEYNEQFF.

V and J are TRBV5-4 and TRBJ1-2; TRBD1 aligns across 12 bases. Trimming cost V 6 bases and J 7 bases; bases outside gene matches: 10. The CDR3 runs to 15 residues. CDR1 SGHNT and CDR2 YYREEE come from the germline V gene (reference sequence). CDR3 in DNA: TGTGCCAGCACCATGGGACAGGGGGCCGGGCGTGGCTACACCTTC. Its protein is CASTMGQGAGRGYTF.